The present T cell receptor (beta chain) was sequenced within a study of shared clonotypes between healthy human individuals. The naive CD8 fraction comprised CD45RO-negative cells positively selected for CCR7 and excluded terminally differentiated effector memory CD45RA+ cells. Details on this clone: The antigen is undetermined.

The CDR3 consists of 16 residues. Per germline, CDR1 MNHEY and CDR2 SMNVEV (reference sequence). Trimming removed 7 bases at V and 2 bases at J, with 21 bases between. The deep-level immunoSEQ assay was used. Replicate PCRs run on sorted subsets employed 150 to 250 ng DNA, around 27,000 T cell genomes. Sequencing was performed with immunoSEQ multiplex PCR; in TCRdb, only in-frame clones are kept and a portion is missing. The table includes millions of clones, about 95% detected once. Findings of the study overall: Clonotypes which were not shared had lower generation probabilities than clonotypes that all four donors shared.

Sequenced material: naive CD8+ T cells sorted from blood. V is TRBV27 and J is TRBJ2-7, with a possible D match to TRBD1 (6 bases). The source of this sequence is a man younger than 35 in good health. CDR3 sequence reads: CASTPGKGVGTYEQYF. The CDR3, as DNA: TGTGCCAGCACCCCTGGGAAGGGGGTGGGTACCTACGAGCAGTACTTC.